Below, 21 T cell receptor beta chains from the same sample are listed, as sequenced in a study of blood T cell repertoires in COVID-19. TCRdb keeps only in-frame clones here, not all; method: immunoSEQ multiplex PCR. The table has under 300,000 clones, 87% seen once. The sequencing input was PBMCs or T cells enriched from blood (not recorded which). The receptors here all came from a woman in her thirties with acute COVID-19.

The rearrangement links TRBV3-1 (or the pseudogene TRBV3-2) to TRBJ1-5; D uncertain. The CDR3 runs 13 residues. Deletions cut 0 bases from V and 6 bases from J, with 6 bases between. Germline V gene sequence: CDR1 LGHDT, CDR2 YNNKEL (reference sequence). The DNA of the CDR3 is TGTGCCAGCAGCCAAGATACTGGTCAGCCCCAGCATTTT. Amino acids: CASSQDTGQPQHF.

A note on this clone: Different DNA sequences within this sample yield the same CDR3. V is TRBV28 and J is TRBJ1-2; D call uncertain. The germline gives CDR1 MDHEN, CDR2 SYDVKM. This CDR3 has 11 amino acids. The V gene lost 3 bases and the J gene lost 5 bases, with 4 bases spanning the gap. In DNA, the CDR3 is TGTGCCAGCAGTTTCCGTTATGGCTACACCTTC. Its translation: CASSFRYGYTF.

The V and J genes are TRBV11-2 and TRBJ1-2, with D unclear. Trimming removed 1 base from V and 5 bases from J, with 14 bases in between. CDR3 length: 15 residues. Germline V gives CDR1 SGHAT, CDR2 FQNNGV. The CDR3 is CASSLGAGGLYGYTF. The CDR3 coding sequence is TGTGCCAGCAGCTTAGGGGCTGGCGGACTTTATGGCTACACCTTC. Full variable domain (rest looked up from reference TRBV11-2 and TRBJ1-2): EAGVAQSPRYKIIEKRQSVAFWCNPISGHATLYWYQQILGQGPKLLIQFQNNGVVDDSQLPKDRFSAERLKGVDSTLKIQPAKLEDSAVYLCASSLGAGGLYGYTFGSGTRLTVV.

The chain combines TRBV6-5 with TRBJ2-1; TRBD1 might be the D (6 bases). CDR3 length equals 15 residues. Trimming pared 6 bases from V and 1 base from J, leaving 13 bases between. From germline, CDR1 is MNHEY and CDR2 SVGAGI. The CDR3 DNA is TGTGCCAGCAGAGGAACAAGGGGGTCCTACAATGAGCAGTTCTTC. This sequence encodes CASRGTRGSYNEQFF.

This sequence joins TRBV5-1 and TRBJ2-1; possibly TRBD2 for D (5 bases). The CDR3 covers 17 residues. Germline V lookup: CDR1 SGHRS, CDR2 YFSETQ. Trimming stripped 7 bases from V and 0 bases from J, with 20 bases between. CDR3 protein: CASGPGRQGSSYNEQFF. The CDR3 DNA follows: TGCGCCAGCGGCCCAGGACGTCAAGGGAGCTCCTACAATGAGCAGTTCTTC.

J is TRBJ2-1 and V is TRBV4-1, with 9 bases identical to TRBD2. V lost 4 bases and J lost 2; bases outside the gene matches: 12. Germline CDR1 MGHRA, CDR2 YSYEKL. CDR3 length equals 18 residues. The CDR3 DNA is TGCGCCAGCAGCCCCCAGCGAGGCGGGGGGGGAGCCTACAATGAGCAGTTCTTC. Translation gives CASSPQRGGGGAYNEQFF.

For this clone: Mismatch with germline at one junction end may stem from a read error. This chain links TRBV7-7 with TRBJ2-2; TRBD2 might be the D (5 bases). The CDR3 has 16 amino acids. CDR1 is SSHAT and CDR2 is FNYEAQ in the germline V gene (reference sequence). DNA for the CDR3: TGTGCTAGCAGCTTAGCCCCGGGATTGAACACCGGGGAGCTGTTTTTT. It translates to CASSLAPGLNTGELFF.

V is TRBV6-1 and J is TRBJ1-3, with a possible D match to TRBD1 (5 bases). CDR3 length: 14 residues. Trimming removed 2 bases at V and 4 bases at J, with 9 bases between. Per germline, CDR1 MNHNS and CDR2 SASEGT. The CDR3 here is CASSEQGVGNTIYF. CDR3 nucleotide sequence: TGTGCCAGCAGTGAACAGGGCGTCGGAAACACCATATATTTT.

This chain uses TRBV11-2 with TRBJ1-2, with no clear D. The CDR3 has 12 amino acids. From germline, CDR1 is SGHAT and CDR2 FQNNGV. The V end lost 3 bases, the J end lost 14 bases, and 16 bases lay between the germline ends. The CDR3 is CASSFLPRDKTF. CDR3 DNA sequence: TGTGCCAGCAGCTTTCTCCCCCGCGACAAGACCTTC.

The chain couples TRBV7-2 to TRBJ2-5; the match to TRBD2 covers 7 bases. The CDR3 has 14 residues. Germline V lookup: CDR1 SGHTA, CDR2 FQGNSA. Germline trimming cut 3 bases from V and 4 bases from J; bases unmatched to any gene: 5. CDR3 residues: CASSLVLARETQYF. The CDR3 DNA follows: TGTGCCAGCAGCTTGGTACTAGCGAGAGAGACCCAGTACTTC.

The chain combines TRBV28 with TRBJ1-6; no clear D. Trimming shortened V by 5 bases and J by 8 bases, and 16 bases separated the two germline ends. Looked up from germline, CDR1 is MDHEN and CDR2 is SYDVKM. The CDR3 loop spans 15 amino acids. The CDR3 DNA follows: TGTGCCAGCAGTCCTGGACTCCGGGGTGATTCACCCCTCCACTTT. It codes for CASSPGLRGDSPLHF.

J is TRBJ2-7 and V is TRBV6-2 or TRBV6-3; 10 positions agree with TRBD1. J lost 3 bases, V lost 4 bases, and 3 bases had no gene match. The CDR3 is 14 amino acids. Per germline, CDR1 MNHEY and CDR2 SVGEGT. DNA of the CDR3: TGTGCCAGCAGTTCGGGGGACAGGGGCTACGAGCAGTACTTC. This codes for CASSSGDRGYEQYF.

The chain employs TRBV11-2 and TRBJ2-1; 7 positions match TRBD1. Germline assignment: CDR1 SGHAT and CDR2 FQNNGV. The CDR3 length is 15 residues. V trimming: 4 bases; J trimming: 8 bases; junction bases outside the gene matches: 11. CDR3 amino acids: CASSSTGVRGHEQFF. Here the CDR3 DNA reads TGTGCCAGCAGCTCTACAGGGGTTAGGGGGCATGAGCAGTTCTTC.

The rearrangement uses TRBV3-1 (or the pseudogene TRBV3-2) and TRBJ1-1; D remains ambiguous. This CDR3 has 12 amino acids. Between the trimmed V and J ends, which lost 4 bases and 11 bases, there was a span of 14 bases. Germline loops: CDR1 LGHDT, CDR2 YNNKEL (reference sequence). The CDR3 is CASSRGGGNAFF. CDR3 sequence (DNA): TGTGCCAGCAGCCGAGGAGGTGGGAATGCTTTCTTT.

The chain joins TRBV19 to TRBJ2-3; 7 nucleotides match TRBD1. Germline V gene lookup returns CDR1 LNHDA and CDR2 SQIVND (reference sequence). V trimming: 4 bases; J trimming: 2 bases; junction bases outside the gene matches: 9. CDR3 length: 16 residues. This chain's CDR3 is CASSTPGQVFTDTQYF. In DNA form, the CDR3 reads TGTGCCAGTAGTACCCCCGGACAGGTTTTCACAGATACGCAGTATTTT. Combining the CDR3 with reference TRBV19 and TRBJ2-3 gives the whole variable domain DGGITQSPKYLFRKEGQNVTLSCEQNLNHDAMYWYRQDPGQGLRLIYYSQIVNDFQKGDIAEGYSVSREKKESFPLTVTSAQKNPTAFYLCASSTPGQVFTDTQYFGPGTRLTVL.

This clone was observed a few times. The chain combines TRBV28 with TRBJ1-5; D is uncertain. The CDR3 is made up of 11 amino acids. The V end was cut by 3 bases, the J end by 8 bases, with 5 bases between. The germline CDR1 and CDR2 sequences are MDHEN and SYDVKM. Here the CDR3 DNA reads TGTGCCAGCAGTTTTCCCGAGCCCCAGCATTTT. Its translation: CASSFPEPQHF.

V is TRBV6-6 and J is TRBJ2-5; perhaps TRBD2 as D (5 bases). The CDR3 has 14 amino acids. Germline V gene data show CDR1 as MNHNY and CDR2 as SVGAGI (reference sequence). The V end lost 7 bases, the J end lost 2 bases, and 14 bases lay between the germline ends. The DNA of the CDR3 is TGTGCCAGCAAAATCGGGGTTTATCAAGAGACCCAGTACTTC. As protein: CASKIGVYQETQYF.

J is TRBJ2-3 and V is TRBV7-3; 10 bases agree with TRBD2. The germline CDR1 and CDR2 sequences are SGHTA and FQGTGA. V lost 5 bases and J lost 4; bases outside the gene matches: 3. CDR3 length equals 14 residues. CDR3 sequence reads: CASSLAGEADTQYF. As DNA, the CDR3 is TGTGCCAGCAGCCTAGCGGGAGAGGCAGATACGCAGTATTTT.

The rearrangement joins TRBV27 to TRBJ2-4; a possible D gene is TRBD2 (6 bases). V was pared by 3 bases and J by 7 bases, with 13 bases between. This CDR3 region has 14 residues. CDR1 and CDR2 from the germline V gene are MNHEY and SMNVEV (reference sequence). The CDR3 reads CASSFGGIRNIQYF. In DNA, the CDR3 is TGTGCCAGCAGTTTTGGGGGGATAAGGAACATTCAGTACTTC.

This chain joins TRBV28 and TRBJ2-2; D may be TRBD2 (6 bases). Trimming took 8 bases from V and 2 from J, leaving 12 bases between them. Germline V gene sequence: CDR1 MDHEN, CDR2 SYDVKM. This CDR3 has 14 residues. The CDR3 here is CASLSGGNTGELFF. CDR3 coding DNA: TGTGCCAGCCTTAGCGGAGGCAACACCGGGGAGCTGTTTTTT.

This chain connects TRBV27 to TRBJ2-1, with 10 bases lining up with TRBD1. Trimming cost V 6 bases and J 7 bases; bases outside gene matches: 18. This CDR3 region has 18 residues. Germline V gene sequence: CDR1 MNHEY, CDR2 SMNVEV (reference sequence). CDR3 amino acids: CASRQDRGVGGGQNEQFF. For the CDR3, the DNA is TGTGCCAGCAGGCAGGACAGGGGGGTAGGCGGTGGGCAAAATGAGCAGTTCTTC.